This is a list of T cell receptor beta chains from one sample in a study of cytomegalovirus exposure and HLA in healthy donors. The protocol was immunoSEQ multiplex PCR, while the TCRdb copy is restricted to in-frame clones and leaves out a portion. This sample has roughly 140,000 clones, with around 66% found just once. The material sequenced was PBMCs. The receptors derive from a woman aged 25 to 45 in good health and CMV-seropositive. Both conserved end residues are part of each CDR3. A D gene is named only where the DNA matches it firmly. Only some rows state a clone size, as once, few, many or a class for expanded clones.

CDR3aa: CASSLRGGSSFNEQFF
CDR3nt: TGTGCCAGCAGCTTACGGGGGGGGAGCTCTTTCAATGAGCAGTTCTTC
v_gene: TRBV7-2
d_gene: TRBD2
len: 16
j_gene: TRBJ2-1
abundance: once

CDR3aa: CASSQDRGSDRPQHF
CDR3nt: TGCGCCAGCAGCCAAGACAGGGGGTCCGACCGGCCCCAGCATTTT
v_gene: TRBV4-1
d_gene: TRBD1
len: 15
j_gene: TRBJ1-5
abundance: .

CDR3aa: CAWSVRGRGDNEQFF
CDR3nt: TGTGCCTGGAGTGTACGCGGGAGGGGTGACAATGAGCAGTTCTTC
v_gene: TRBV30
d_gene: TRBD2
len: 15
j_gene: TRBJ2-1
abundance: .

CDR3aa: CASIRGLSYNEQFF
CDR3nt: TGTGCCAGCATCCGGGGTCTCTCCTACAATGAGCAGTTCTTC
v_gene: TRBV2
d_gene: .
len: 14
j_gene: TRBJ2-1
abundance: .

CDR3aa: CAISGGQKLTNNEQFF
CDR3nt: TGTGCCATCAGTGGTGGACAGAAATTAACTAACAATGAGCAGTTCTTC
v_gene: TRBV10-3
d_gene: .
len: 16
j_gene: TRBJ2-1
abundance: .

CDR3aa: CAWSRPFSYNEQFF
CDR3nt: TGTGCCTGGAGCCGTCCCTTCTCCTACAATGAGCAGTTCTTC
v_gene: TRBV30
d_gene: .
len: 14
j_gene: TRBJ2-1
abundance: few

CDR3aa: CASSPTSGGQETQYF
CDR3nt: TGTGCCAGCAGCCCAACTAGCGGGGGCCAAGAGACCCAGTACTTC
v_gene: TRBV5-6
d_gene: TRBD2
len: 15
j_gene: TRBJ2-5
abundance: .

CDR3aa: CASRLLATSYEQYF
CDR3nt: TGTGCCAGCAGATTACTAGCGACTTCCTACGAGCAGTACTTC
v_gene: TRBV6-5
d_gene: TRBD2
len: 14
j_gene: TRBJ2-7
abundance: .

CDR3aa: CASSWPRGNEKLFF
CDR3nt: TGTGCCAGCAGTTGGCCTCGGGGTAATGAAAAACTGTTTTTT
v_gene: TRBV28
d_gene: .
len: 14
j_gene: TRBJ1-4
abundance: once

CDR3aa: CASSPASGTGGRGYTF
CDR3nt: TGTGCCAGCTCACCGGCCTCTGGGACAGGGGGCCGTGGCTACACCTTC
v_gene: TRBV18
d_gene: TRBD1
len: 16
j_gene: TRBJ1-2
abundance: few

CDR3aa: CASSLRPDRGSYGYTF
CDR3nt: TGCGCCAGCAGCTTAAGACCGGACAGGGGGTCCTATGGCTACACCTTC
v_gene: TRBV5-1
d_gene: TRBD1
len: 16
j_gene: TRBJ1-2
abundance: .

CDR3aa: CASSLGVTGSEAFF
CDR3nt: TGTGCCAGCAGCTTAGGGGTGACAGGGTCTGAAGCTTTCTTT
v_gene: TRBV11-2
d_gene: TRBD1
len: 14
j_gene: TRBJ1-1
abundance: .

CDR3aa: CASRLTFSEEKLFF
CDR3nt: TGCGCCAGCAGGCTTACCTTTAGTGAAGAAAAACTGTTTTTT
v_gene: TRBV4-1
d_gene: .
len: 14
j_gene: TRBJ1-4
abundance: few

CDR3aa: CASSPFGGATYEQYF
CDR3nt: TGTGCCAGCAGTCCATTTGGCGGAGCCACCTACGAGCAGTACTTC
v_gene: TRBV11-2
d_gene: .
len: 15
j_gene: TRBJ2-7
abundance: .

CDR3aa: CASSRTGWATEAFF
CDR3nt: TGTGCCAGCAGTCGTACAGGGTGGGCCACTGAAGCTTTCTTT
v_gene: TRBV6-5
d_gene: .
len: 14
j_gene: TRBJ1-1
abundance: .

CDR3aa: CASSLEQGPRTQYF
CDR3nt: TGCGCCAGCAGCTTGGAGCAGGGCCCAAGGACCCAGTACTTC
v_gene: TRBV5-1
d_gene: .
len: 14
j_gene: TRBJ2-5
abundance: once

CDR3aa: CASSLKPLGELFF
CDR3nt: TGTGCCAGCAGTTTAAAGCCTCTCGGGGAGCTGTTTTTT
v_gene: TRBV27
d_gene: .
len: 13
j_gene: TRBJ2-2
abundance: .

CDR3aa: CSVEDPEGSETQYF
CDR3nt: TGCAGCGTTGAAGATCCAGAGGGTTCGGAGACCCAGTACTTC
v_gene: TRBV29-1
d_gene: .
len: 14
j_gene: TRBJ2-5
abundance: .

CDR3aa: CSSRGGGSNEQFF
CDR3nt: TGCAGCTCACGTGGCGGGGGCTCGAATGAGCAGTTCTTC
v_gene: TRBV29-1
d_gene: .
len: 13
j_gene: TRBJ2-1
abundance: .

CDR3aa: CASSHRTSLYF
CDR3nt: TGTGCCAGCAGCCACAGGACTAGCCTGTACTTC
v_gene: TRBV6-5
d_gene: TRBD2
len: 11
j_gene: TRBJ2-7
abundance: few

CDR3aa: CASRGHYSNYGYTF
CDR3nt: TGTGCAAGTCGCGGACACTACAGCAACTATGGCTACACCTTC
v_gene: TRBV12-2
d_gene: .
len: 14
j_gene: TRBJ1-2
abundance: .

CDR3aa: CASSLEGHSTDTQYF
CDR3nt: TGTGCCAGCAGCTTAGAGGGACATAGCACAGATACGCAGTATTTT
v_gene: TRBV11-2
d_gene: .
len: 15
j_gene: TRBJ2-3
abundance: once

CDR3aa: CASSATADTGELFF
CDR3nt: TGTGCCAGCAGCGCCACAGCGGACACCGGGGAGCTGTTTTTT
v_gene: TRBV9
d_gene: .
len: 14
j_gene: TRBJ2-2
abundance: .

CDR3aa: CASSPQGDAYEQYF
CDR3nt: TGTGCCAGCAGCCCACAGGGGGACGCCTACGAGCAGTACTTC
v_gene: TRBV5-5
d_gene: TRBD1
len: 14
j_gene: TRBJ2-7
abundance: .

CDR3aa: CASSGSGSGNTQYF
CDR3nt: TGTGCCAGTTCCGGGAGCGGGAGTGGAAATACGCAGTATTTT
v_gene: TRBV19
d_gene: TRBD2
len: 14
j_gene: TRBJ2-3
abundance: .

CDR3aa: CASSQEPSGVYNEQFF
CDR3nt: TGTGCCAGCAGCCAAGAGCCTAGCGGGGTATACAATGAGCAGTTCTTC
v_gene: TRBV4-2
d_gene: TRBD2
len: 16
j_gene: TRBJ2-1
abundance: few

CDR3aa: CSVGVTGWREKLFF
CDR3nt: TGCAGCGTTGGGGTGACAGGGTGGCGTGAAAAACTGTTTTTT
v_gene: TRBV29-1
d_gene: TRBD1
len: 14
j_gene: TRBJ1-4
abundance: .

CDR3aa: CSVEARSGKNTDTQYF
CDR3nt: TGCAGCGTTGAAGCGCGTAGCGGGAAAAACACAGATACGCAGTATTTT
v_gene: TRBV29-1
d_gene: TRBD2
len: 16
j_gene: TRBJ2-3
abundance: .

CDR3aa: CASSFGGEGLRFIYEQYF
CDR3nt: TGTGCCAGCAGTTTCGGGGGGGAGGGACTGCGGTTTATCTACGAGCAGTACTTC
v_gene: TRBV28
d_gene: TRBD2
len: 18
j_gene: TRBJ2-7
abundance: .

CDR3aa: CASSLAGTNYGYTF
CDR3nt: TGTGCCAGCAGCTTAGCGGGGACTAACTATGGCTACACCTTC
v_gene: TRBV11-2
d_gene: .
len: 14
j_gene: TRBJ1-2
abundance: .

CDR3aa: CASSLEPTRIFNYGYTF
CDR3nt: TGTGCCAGCAGCTTAGAGCCGACACGAATCTTTAACTATGGCTACACCTTC
v_gene: TRBV7-2
d_gene: .
len: 17
j_gene: TRBJ1-2
abundance: .

CDR3aa: CASSSLYEQYF
CDR3nt: TGTGCCAGCAGCTCGCTCTACGAGCAGTACTTC
v_gene: TRBV5-6
d_gene: .
len: 11
j_gene: TRBJ2-7
abundance: .

CDR3aa: CASTPRTVMNTEAFF
CDR3nt: TGTGCCAGCACCCCCCGGACAGTCATGAACACTGAAGCTTTCTTT
v_gene: TRBV6-6
d_gene: .
len: 15
j_gene: TRBJ1-1
abundance: .

CDR3aa: CASSPADRGNYGYTF
CDR3nt: TGTGCCAGCTCACCGGCGGACAGGGGTAACTATGGCTACACCTTC
v_gene: TRBV18
d_gene: TRBD1
len: 15
j_gene: TRBJ1-2
abundance: .

CDR3aa: CASSVGTGAGANVLTF
CDR3nt: TGTGCCAGCAGCGTAGGAACAGGGGCTGGGGCCAACGTCCTGACTTTC
v_gene: TRBV9
d_gene: TRBD1
len: 16
j_gene: TRBJ2-6
abundance: .

CDR3aa: CASTSGIYNEQFF
CDR3nt: TGTGCCAGCACGAGCGGGATCTACAATGAGCAGTTCTTC
v_gene: TRBV2
d_gene: TRBD2
len: 13
j_gene: TRBJ2-1
abundance: .

CDR3aa: CSVDAGWGQNTEAFF
CDR3nt: TGCAGCGTTGATGCCGGGTGGGGCCAGAACACTGAAGCTTTCTTT
v_gene: TRBV29-1
d_gene: .
len: 15
j_gene: TRBJ1-1
abundance: few

CDR3aa: CASGVGSGETQYF
CDR3nt: TGTGCCAGCGGGGTGGGCAGTGGAGAGACCCAGTACTTC
v_gene: TRBV19
d_gene: .
len: 13
j_gene: TRBJ2-5
abundance: .

CDR3aa: CATSRDFLASGHEQYF
CDR3nt: TGTGCCACCAGCAGAGATTTCCTCGCTAGTGGCCACGAGCAGTACTTC
v_gene: TRBV15
d_gene: .
len: 16
j_gene: TRBJ2-7
abundance: few

CDR3aa: CASSSEGFNSPLHF
CDR3nt: TGTGCCAGCAGCTCGGAGGGTTTTAATTCACCCCTCCACTTT
v_gene: TRBV2
d_gene: .
len: 14
j_gene: TRBJ1-6
abundance: .

CDR3aa: CASSWGDQPQHF
CDR3nt: TGTGCCAGCAGTTGGGGGGATCAGCCCCAGCATTTT
v_gene: TRBV7-2
d_gene: .
len: 12
j_gene: TRBJ1-5
abundance: few

CDR3aa: CASSQLQGLQYF
CDR3nt: TGCGCCAGCAGCCAGCTACAGGGGCTTCAGTACTTC
v_gene: TRBV4-1
d_gene: TRBD1
len: 12
j_gene: TRBJ2-4
abundance: few

CDR3aa: CASRLTSYEQYF
CDR3nt: TGTGCCAGCAGGCTGACTAGCTACGAGCAGTACTTC
v_gene: TRBV2
d_gene: .
len: 12
j_gene: TRBJ2-7
abundance: .

CDR3aa: CASIRGASPLHF
CDR3nt: TGTGCCAGCATTCGGGGGGCTTCACCCCTCCACTTT
v_gene: TRBV2
d_gene: .
len: 12
j_gene: TRBJ1-6
abundance: few

CDR3aa: CASRPQGTVEKLFF
CDR3nt: TGTGCCAGCAGGCCCCAGGGGACAGTTGAAAAACTGTTTTTT
v_gene: TRBV6-5
d_gene: TRBD1
len: 14
j_gene: TRBJ1-4
abundance: .

CDR3aa: CASSYSWDRLVVYF
CDR3nt: TGTGCCAGCAGTTACTCGTGGGACAGATTGGTTGTATATTTT
v_gene: TRBV6-5
d_gene: TRBD1
len: 14
j_gene: TRBJ1-3
abundance: .

CDR3aa: CASSLAGYEQYF
CDR3nt: TGTGCCAGCAGTTTAGCGGGCTACGAGCAGTACTTC
v_gene: TRBV6-5
d_gene: TRBD2
len: 12
j_gene: TRBJ2-7
abundance: .

CDR3aa: CASSQAPLAVNEQYF
CDR3nt: TGCGCCAGCAGCCAAGCGCCCCTAGCGGTGAACGAGCAGTACTTC
v_gene: TRBV4-1
d_gene: TRBD2
len: 15
j_gene: TRBJ2-7
abundance: .

CDR3aa: CASTPTQRDQPQHF
CDR3nt: TGCGCCAGCACCCCAACCCAGAGGGATCAGCCCCAGCATTTT
v_gene: TRBV10-2
d_gene: .
len: 14
j_gene: TRBJ1-5
abundance: few

CDR3aa: CASSLQGASNQPQHF
CDR3nt: TGTGCCAGCAGTCTGCAGGGGGCGAGCAATCAGCCCCAGCATTTT
v_gene: TRBV6-5
d_gene: TRBD1
len: 15
j_gene: TRBJ1-5
abundance: .

CDR3aa: CASSQGTGGSYEQYF
CDR3nt: TGCGCCAGCAGCCAAGGGACAGGGGGCTCCTACGAGCAGTACTTC
v_gene: TRBV4-1
d_gene: TRBD1
len: 15
j_gene: TRBJ2-7
abundance: few

CDR3aa: CASSRDSHYEQYF
CDR3nt: TGTGCCAGCAGTAGGGACAGTCACTACGAGCAGTACTTC
v_gene: TRBV6-1
d_gene: TRBD1
len: 13
j_gene: TRBJ2-7
abundance: .

CDR3aa: CASSYSVRVTTYEQYF
CDR3nt: TGTGCCAGCAGTTACTCGGTCCGGGTAACCACCTACGAGCAGTACTTC
v_gene: TRBV6-5
d_gene: .
len: 16
j_gene: TRBJ2-7
abundance: few